These 4 T cell receptor beta chains were all obtained from the same sample, sequenced in a study of OX40 agonist ivuxolimab in advanced cancers. Assay used: immunoSEQ multiplex PCR; TCRdb lists only in-frame clones, some missing. The top ten hold approximately 20% of the sample, which has approximately 49,000 clones, about 85% seen once. This sample comprised CD4+ or CD8+ T cells sorted from blood, obtained in a trial of the OX40 agonist ivuxolimab. These receptors all come from an adult with an advanced solid tumor such as melanoma, head and neck, liver or kidney cancer.

This clone was detected only once. The chain's CDR3 is CASSEALTGLGSGTF. DNA for the CDR3: TGTGCCAGCAGTGAAGCCCTCACAGGGCTCGGGTCTGGGACCTTC. The V call is TRBV6-1, the J call TRBJ1-2; weak D call: TRBD1 (6 bases). Germline V gene sequence: CDR1 MNHNS, CDR2 SASEGT. The CDR3 length is 15 residues. Trimming took 0 bases from V and 14 from J, leaving 22 bases between them.

The chain joins TRBV29-1 to TRBJ2-2; 8 nucleotides match TRBD1. The CDR3 runs to 14 residues. The junction had 3 bases not matched to a gene; V was cut back by 0 bases and J by 6 bases. CDR1 is SQVTM, CDR2 ANQGSEA, per germline. The CDR3 sequence is CSVEDPQGAGELFF. CDR3 bases: TGCAGCGTTGAAGATCCACAGGGGGCCGGGGAGCTGTTTTTT.

This clone was counted a few times. The CDR3 DNA is TGTGCCAGCAGATTCGGACTAGCGGGGTACAATGAGCAGTTCTTC. Amino acids: CASRFGLAGYNEQFF. The chain has TRBV28 and TRBJ2-1; the match to TRBD2 covers 12 bases. Germline assignment: CDR1 MDHEN and CDR2 SYDVKM. V lost 6 bases, J lost 4 bases, and 4 bases stayed unmatched. The CDR3 has 15 amino acids.

The genes are TRBV13 and TRBJ2-2; 7 nucleotides align to TRBD2. The CDR3 runs 15 residues. Germline V CDR1 and CDR2: PRHDT, FYEKMQ (reference sequence). The J segment lost 7 bases and the V segment lost 3 bases, leaving 8 bases of the junction unmatched. The CDR3 reads CASSFNRGDHGELFF. The CDR3 DNA is TGTGCCAGCAGCTTTAATCGGGGGGATCACGGGGAGCTGTTTTTT. The complete variable domain, with remaining parts taken from reference TRBV13 and TRBJ2-2, reads AAGVIQSPRHLIKEKRETATLKCYPIPRHDTVYWYQQGPGQDPQFLISFYEKMQSDKGSIPDRFSAQQFSDYHSELNMSSLELGDSALYFCASSFNRGDHGELFFGEGSRLTVL.